The next 8 T cell receptor beta chains were all read from a single sample in a study of cytotoxic CD8 clonotypes in ibrutinib-treated CLL (dated by TCRdb to about 2021). The time point label of this sample denotes: 12 months on ibrutinib. The library was prepared using the immunoSEQ multiplex PCR assay. Not all clones reach the TCRdb copy of this immuneACCESS table, which keeps in-frame sequences only. Checked studies attribute under half of the gap to unresolved V genes and leave the rest unexplained. The sample table shows some 140,000 clones, and around three quarters are seen once. The top ten constitute about 13% of the sample. The sequenced sample was PBMCs, obtained after 12 months of ibrutinib treatment. These receptors all come from a human donor with chronic lymphocytic leukemia.

The chain joins TRBV27 to TRBJ2-7, with D perhaps TRBD2 (6 bases). The CDR3 is 16 residues long. V lost 3 bases, J lost 0 bases, and 15 bases lay in between. CDR1 is MNHEY, CDR2 SMNVEV, per germline (reference sequence). The CDR3 loop is CASSFHRETDSYEQYF. CDR3 sequence (DNA): TGTGCCAGCAGTTTTCACCGGGAGACAGACTCCTACGAGCAGTACTTC.

This sequence joins TRBV29-1 and TRBJ2-7, with D unresolved. CDR1 SQVTM and CDR2 ANQGSEA come from the germline V gene. V lost 4 bases and J 5 bases, leaving 9 bases between the germline ends. This CDR3 contains 11 residues. The DNA of the CDR3 is TGCAGCGTTGCTGCTGGCGACGAGCAGTACTTC. Translating it yields CSVAAGDEQYF.

The genes are TRBV6-6 and TRBJ2-1; 7 bases fit TRBD2. Germline CDR1 MNHNY, CDR2 SVGAGI (reference sequence). CDR3 length: 15 residues. The ends lost 7 bases at V and 5 bases at J; junction bases unmatched: 11. This CDR3 reads CASNPLAATNNEQFF. In nucleotides, the CDR3 is TGTGCCAGCAATCCGCTAGCGGCAACAAACAATGAGCAGTTCTTC.

The CDR3 region is CASSLNGNTEAFF. The DNA for the CDR3 is TGTGCCAGCAGCTTAAACGGTAACACTGAAGCTTTCTTT. V gene TRBV11-1 combines with J gene TRBJ1-1; no clear D. V was trimmed by 2 bases and J by 2 bases, leaving 6 bases between them. This CDR3 is 13 amino acids long. Per the germline V gene, CDR1 is SGHAT and CDR2 is FQDESV (reference sequence).

The chain's CDR3 is CASGFAYSGGEQFF. CDR3 nucleotides: TGTGCTAGTGGTTTCGCCTACTCGGGGGGGGAGCAGTTCTTC. The V gene is TRBV12-5, the J gene TRBJ2-1; 8 bases are a match to TRBD2. Per the germline V gene, CDR1 is LGHNT and CDR2 is FRNRAP. V shed 3 bases and J 10 bases; nucleotides not matched to a gene: 8. This CDR3 spans 14 amino acids.

This clone appeared a few times. The chain employs TRBV28 and TRBJ2-5; D gene uncertain. The CDR3 sequence is 11 residues long. The germline CDR1 and CDR2 sequences are MDHEN and SYDVKM. The V gene lost 8 bases and the J gene lost 5 bases, with 9 bases spanning the gap. The CDR3 spells CASGGWETQYF. CDR3 nucleotide sequence: TGTGCCAGCGGTGGATGGGAGACCCAGTACTTC.

The chain couples TRBV12-5 to TRBJ2-1, with D perhaps matching TRBD2 (5 bases). Germline CDR1 is LGHNT and CDR2 is FRNRAP. Trimming removed 1 base from V and 4 bases from J, with 17 bases in between. The CDR3 loop spans 17 amino acids. The CDR3 sequence is CASGLGPRGRLYNEQFF. The CDR3 DNA sequence: TGTGCTAGTGGTTTGGGCCCTAGAGGGAGACTGTACAATGAGCAGTTCTTC.

This rearrangement joins TRBV18 to TRBJ2-1, with 9 bases matching TRBD1. Germline CDR1 KGHSH, CDR2 LQKENI. J lost 6 bases, V lost 3 bases, and 12 bases had no gene match. This CDR3 is built from 17 residues. CDR3 nucleotide sequence: TGTGCCAGCTCACCCCGGGACAGGGTCTCAGGGAGCAATGAGCAGTTCTTC. Amino acids: CASSPRDRVSGSNEQFF.